This is a list of T cell receptor beta chains from one sample in a study of shared clonotypes between healthy human individuals. Profiled with immunoSEQ multiplex PCR; TCRdb holds only in-frame clones, not every one. This table has nearly 1 million clones, roughly 72% appearing once. Sequencing was carried out using memory CD4+ T cells sorted from blood. The receptors were gathered from a man between 18 and 35 years old in good health. Each CDR3 is given with its conserved first and last residue. The D gene is left open where the match is weak. Part of the rows lack a size; the others show once, few, many or a class for expanded clones.

d_call j_call v_call clone_size cdr3_nt cdr3_aa
TRBD2 TRBJ2-3 TRBV19 NA TGTGCCAGTAGCTCCAGCGGGGGTGACACAGATACGCAGTATTTT CASSSSGGDTDTQYF
NA TRBJ2-2 TRBV11-2 few TGTGCCAGCAGCTTAGATCGAGAGGGCCGGGCGGGCACCGGGGAGCTGTTTTTT CASSLDREGRAGTGELFF
NA TRBJ2-3 TRBV19 NA TGTGCCAGTAGTATAGCAACAGATACGCAGTATTTT CASSIATDTQYF
NA TRBJ1-2 TRBV25-1 NA TGTGCCAGCAGCGATATAGGTCTTGGCTACACCTTC CASSDIGLGYTF
TRBD1 TRBJ1-2 TRBV19 few TGTGCCAGTACACCTTCCACAGGGGGTTCCTATGGCTACACCTTC CASTPSTGGSYGYTF
TRBD1 TRBJ1-5 TRBV5-4 once TGTGCCAGCAGCTTTCCAGGGGGTGGGCCCCAGCATTTT CASSFPGGGPQHF
NA TRBJ1-6 TRBV6-1 NA TGTGCCAGCACCCAAGCCCCGAATTCACCCCTCCACTTT CASTQAPNSPLHF
NA TRBJ1-1 TRBV28 NA TGTGCAATTTTCTCGGTTGGCACTGAAGCTTTCTTT CAIFSVGTEAFF
TRBD1 TRBJ2-7 TRBV28 NA TGTGCCAGCAACTCCTACGGACAGGGGTCCTACGAGCAGTACTTC CASNSYGQGSYEQYF
NA TRBJ2-6 TRBV4-1 NA TGCGCCAGCAGCCGAACTGGAACCTACTCTGGGGCCAACGTCCTGACTTTC CASSRTGTYSGANVLTF